One sample yielded the 16 T cell receptor beta chains listed below, sequenced in a study of PD-L1 blockade in urothelial cancer. The repertoire was sequenced with immunoSEQ multiplex PCR; TCRdb's copy has only in-frame clones and lacks some. In the table there are about 51,000 clones, approximately 83% of which are singletons. The sample in question was PBMCs, obtained around atezolizumab (anti-PD-L1) treatment. These receptors originate from a man in his 60s with urothelial cancer.

CDR3 protein: CASSLLNTGELFF. CDR3 bases: TGTGCCAGTAGTCTACTAAACACCGGGGAGCTGTTTTTT. This rearrangement joins TRBV19 to TRBJ2-2; D gene ambiguous. Deletions cut 5 bases from V and 2 bases from J, with 6 bases between. The CDR3 length is 13 residues. Germline V gene data show CDR1 as LNHDA and CDR2 as SQIVND (reference sequence). The variable domain in full, completed from reference TRBV19 and TRBJ2-2, reads DGGITQSPKYLFRKEGQNVTLSCEQNLNHDAMYWYRQDPGQGLRLIYYSQIVNDFQKGDIAEGYSVSREKKESFPLTVTSAQKNPTAFYLCASSLLNTGELFFGEGSRLTVL.

This clone was recorded a few times. The J gene is TRBJ2-5, the V gene TRBV2; possibly TRBD1 for D (6 bases). Germline assignment: CDR1 SNHLY and CDR2 FYNNEI. The CDR3 has 15 amino acids. V dropped 7 bases and J dropped 7 bases, with 22 bases sitting between them. The DNA for the CDR3 is TGTGCCAGCATTGTACAGGGCCCCCCAACGTGGACCCAGTACTTC. It translates to CASIVQGPPTWTQYF.

The J gene is TRBJ2-1, the V gene TRBV5-1; 11 bases match TRBD2. Germline-derived CDR1 and CDR2 are SGHRS and YFSETQ. Losses at the gene ends were 4 bases for V and 9 bases for J; bases not matched to a gene: 9. This CDR3 spans 15 amino acids. For the CDR3, the DNA is TGCGCCAGCAGCCTACGACTAGCGGGGATCTTTGAGCAGTTCTTC. Protein sequence: CASSLRLAGIFEQFF.

The V and J genes are TRBV4-2 and TRBJ2-2; tentatively, D is TRBD2 (6 bases). The CDR3 loop spans 17 amino acids. Between the trimmed V and J ends, which lost 0 bases and 5 bases, there was a span of 16 bases. Germline V gene sequence: CDR1 LGHNA, CDR2 YNFKEQ. The CDR3 loop reads CASSQDMRTTRTGELFF. The CDR3 DNA reads as TGTGCCAGCAGCCAAGACATGCGGACTACCCGAACCGGGGAGCTGTTTTTT.

J is TRBJ2-1 and V is TRBV4-3; tentatively, D is TRBD1 (6 bases). Germline CDR1 reads LGHNA; CDR2 reads YSLEER. The CDR3 loop spans 15 amino acids. Trimming left V 2 bases short and J 7 bases short, with 15 bases between. The CDR3 sequence is CASSQSGGVQNEQFF. The CDR3 nucleotides are TGCGCCAGCAGCCAAAGTGGGGGCGTACAAAATGAGCAGTTCTTC.

This clone was picked up one time. The chain has TRBV7-9 and TRBJ1-4, with a tentative D call TRBD1 (5 bases). V lost 11 bases to trimming and J lost 0 bases, with 13 bases between them. CDR3 size: 14 residues. Germline V gene sequence: CDR1 SEHNR, CDR2 FQNEAQ (reference sequence). CDR3 loop: CAGAGEATNEKLFF. The CDR3 DNA follows: TGTGCCGGTGCGGGGGAGGCAACTAATGAAAAACTGTTTTTT.

V gene TRBV28 combines with J gene TRBJ2-7; TRBD1 is a possible D gene (5 bases). V was shortened by 8 bases and J by 6 bases, with 17 bases between the two germline ends. Germline-derived CDR1 and CDR2 are MDHEN and SYDVKM. This CDR3 region has 13 residues. The CDR3 reads CASFRTPGSEQYF. In nucleotides, the CDR3 is TGTGCCAGCTTTAGGACACCTGGATCCGAGCAGTACTTC.

This rearrangement joins TRBV7-9 to TRBJ1-1; D gene uncertain. Germline V CDR1 and CDR2: SEHNR, FQNEAQ (reference sequence). The CDR3 loop spans 13 amino acids. The ends were cut back, 5 bases at V and 0 bases at J, with 7 bases in the middle. Here the CDR3 reads CASSQNMNTEAFF. The CDR3 DNA reads TGTGCCAGCAGCCAGAACATGAACACTGAAGCTTTCTTT.

The chain is built from TRBV2 and TRBJ2-7; 10 positions agree with TRBD2. Germline V gene lookup returns CDR1 SNHLY and CDR2 FYNNEI. V shed 7 bases and J 3 bases; nucleotides not matched to a gene: 9. The CDR3 totals 15 residues. This chain's CDR3 is CASKKSGRASYEQYF. The CDR3 coding sequence is TGTGCCAGCAAAAAGAGCGGGAGGGCCAGCTACGAGCAGTACTTC. The entire variable domain, with the rest obtained from reference TRBV2 and TRBJ2-7, is as follows: EPEVTQTPSHQVTQMGQEVILRCVPISNHLYFYWYRQILGQKVEFLVSFYNNEISEKSEIFDDQFSVERPDGSNFTLKIRSTKLEDSAMYFCASKKSGRASYEQYFGPGTRLTVT.

The rearrangement uses TRBV18 and TRBJ2-1; D possibly corresponds to TRBD2 (8 bases). The CDR3 extends over 18 amino acids. The V and J ends lost 1 base and 7 bases respectively, with 23 bases between them. Germline V gene sequence: CDR1 KGHSH, CDR2 LQKENI. CDR3 nucleotides: TGTGCCAGCTCACCACTCCCTACCGGGACAGCGGGGGAAAATGAGCAGTTCTTC. Protein product: CASSPLPTGTAGENEQFF.

This sequence joins TRBV2 and TRBJ2-1, with TRBD2 matching 9 bases. J lost 9 bases, V lost 3 bases, and 9 bases had no gene match. This CDR3 is built from 15 residues. In germline, CDR1 is SNHLY, CDR2 FYNNEI. The DNA for the CDR3 is TGTGCCAGCAGTGACTTGCGGGAGGGCCGTACTGAGCAGTTCTTC. Translated, it gives CASSDLREGRTEQFF.

The rearrangement links TRBV5-1 to TRBJ1-1, with 10 bases matching TRBD1. V trimming: 0 bases; J trimming: 5 bases; junction bases outside the gene matches: 7. The CDR3 has 16 amino acids. CDR1 SGHRS and CDR2 YFSETQ come from the germline V gene. The CDR3 bases are TGCGCCAGCAGCTTGGCATATGGACAGGGGGAAACTGAAGCTTTCTTT. Translated: CASSLAYGQGETEAFF.

The J gene is TRBJ1-1, the V gene TRBV21-1. TRBV21-1 is designated a pseudogene. The CDR3 consists of 19 residues. The CDR3 protein is CASSKARPFTTRRGTEAFF. CDR3 nucleotides: TGTGCCAGCAGCAAAGCACGCCCTTTTACGACTCGACGAGGCACTGAAGCTTTCTTT.

The table lists this clone with a few counts. V is TRBV5-1 and J is TRBJ2-3, with TRBD2 identical over 12 bases. Germline V gene data show CDR1 as SGHRS and CDR2 as YFSETQ. The junction had 8 bases not matched to a gene; V was cut back by 4 bases and J by 5 bases. The CDR3 has 16 residues. The CDR3 reads CASSVASGGAIDTQYF. The CDR3 nucleotides are TGCGCCAGCAGCGTCGCTAGCGGGGGGGCCATAGATACGCAGTATTTT. Full variable domain (missing parts from reference TRBV5-1 and TRBJ2-3): KAGVTQTPRYLIKTRGQQVTLSCSPISGHRSVSWYQQTPGQGLQFLFEYFSETQRNKGNFPGRFSGRQFSNSRSEMNVSTLELGDSALYLCASSVASGGAIDTQYFGPGTRLTVL.

V usage is TRBV19 and J usage is TRBJ1-5, with 8 bases lining up with TRBD1. The V gene end was trimmed by 5 bases and the J gene end by 0 bases; junction bases not matched to a gene: 9. CDR1 LNHDA and CDR2 SQIVND come from the germline V gene (reference sequence). This CDR3 spans 17 amino acids. DNA of the CDR3: TGTGCCAGTAGTGGTTTGACAGGGGAGTATAGCAATCAGCCCCAGCATTTT. Amino acids: CASSGLTGEYSNQPQHF.

The gene calls are TRBV6-5 and TRBJ1-1, with unresolved D. The CDR3 sequence is 14 residues long. Trimming shortened V by 1 base and J by 1 base, and 7 bases separated the two germline ends. CDR1 is MNHEY, CDR2 SVGAGI, per germline. The CDR3 loop reads CASSYWAANTEAFF. CDR3 nucleotides: TGTGCCAGCAGTTACTGGGCAGCGAACACTGAAGCTTTCTTT.